These 26 T cell receptor beta chains were all obtained from the same sample, sequenced in a study of breast tumors, draining lymph nodes, adjacent tissues. The lymph nodes were axillary draining lymph nodes from breast cancer patients. A single record per CDR3 protein comes from TCRdb applying MiXCR to the multiplex PCR reads. The repertoire holds more than 100,000 distinct CDR3 sequences, with about a fifth as singletons. What was sequenced was axillary lymph node tissue. The receptors originated from a female donor with breast cancer. Some clones in this sample may be carry-over from other donors' samples.

This clonotype was counted ten times or more. This chain joins TRBV7-2 and TRBJ2-1; D may be TRBD1 (5 bases). Trimming took 3 bases from V and 9 from J, leaving 15 bases between them. The V gene's germline CDR1 is SGHTA and CDR2 FQGNSA. This CDR3 comprises 14 residues. Here the CDR3 DNA reads TGTGCCAGCAGCTTTATGACCCAGGGCCTTGAGCAGTTCTTC. This sequence encodes CASSFMTQGLEQFF.

This clonotype was seen many times. The chain combines TRBV7-2 with TRBJ2-5; 11 bases align to TRBD2. The CDR3 spans 17 residues. The V gene's germline CDR1 is SGHTA and CDR2 FQGNSA. The J segment lost 4 bases and the V segment lost 0 bases, leaving 7 bases of the junction unmatched. This chain's CDR3 is CASSLAVLAGVGETQYF. The CDR3 coding sequence is TGTGCCAGCAGCTTAGCGGTACTAGCGGGAGTAGGAGAGACCCAGTACTTC.

Regarding this clonotype: At one end, the junction sequence differs from germline, possibly due to a read error. J is TRBJ2-2 and V is TRBV12-3 or TRBV12-4; D gene ambiguous. The CDR3 is 14 amino acids. CDR3 bases: TGTGCCAGCAGTTTTGCCGAGAACACCAGGGAGCTGTTTTTT. Residues: CASSFAENTRELFF.

A remark on this clonotype: This may be a read error, as it is one base from a much larger clone. The genes are TRBV11-1 and TRBJ2-1, with 8 bases aligning to TRBD2. Losses at the gene ends were 8 bases for V and 7 bases for J; bases not matched to a gene: 13. Germline CDR1 and CDR2: SGHAT and FQDESV (reference sequence). The CDR3 extends over 15 amino acids. The CDR3 spells CASGLGSGGRNEQFF. CDR3 DNA: TGTGCCAGCGGCCTGGGCTCTGGCGGGAGGAATGAGCAGTTCTTC.

About this clonotype itself: One base away lies a much larger clone, so this may be a sequencing read error. CDR3 in DNA: TGTGCCGGCAGCCTGACAGGGAATCAGCCCCAGCATTTT. Residues: CAGSLTGNQPQHF. J is TRBJ1-5 and V is TRBV14; 7 nucleotides line up with TRBD1. Germline-derived CDR1 and CDR2 are SGHDN and FVKESK. CDR3 size: 13 residues.

This clonotype was observed many times. The V call is TRBV7-2, the J call TRBJ1-4; D ambiguous. V was pared by 1 base and J by 3 bases, with 9 bases between. CDR1 and CDR2 from the germline V gene are SGHTA and FQGNSA. This CDR3 contains 15 residues. CDR3 sequence reads: CASSLGGGANEKLFF. The CDR3 DNA is TGTGCCAGCAGCTTAGGCGGTGGGGCTAATGAAAAACTGTTTTTT.

This clonotype was seen more than once but under ten times. This chain links TRBV4-1 with TRBJ1-3; no definite D call. The CDR3 has 15 amino acids. The V and J ends lost 1 base and 1 base respectively, with 8 bases between them. The V gene's germline CDR1 is MGHRA and CDR2 YSYEKL. This chain's CDR3 is CASSQGPASGNTIYF. Here the CDR3 DNA reads TGCGCCAGCAGCCAAGGTCCAGCATCTGGAAACACCATATATTTT.

The chain recombines TRBV6-5 with TRBJ2-2; 9 bases agree with TRBD1. V dropped 6 bases and J dropped 0; count of bases not matched to a gene: 2. Germline V gives CDR1 MNHEY, CDR2 SVGAGI. The CDR3 has 15 residues. The CDR3 DNA reads as TGTGCCAGCAGACAGGGGGCGGCGAACACCGGGGAGCTGTTTTTT. This encodes CASRQGAANTGELFF.

The gene calls are TRBV28 and TRBJ1-2; 8 bases fit TRBD1. Germline CDR1 and CDR2: MDHEN and SYDVKM. The ends lost 6 bases at V and 4 bases at J; junction bases unmatched: 7. The length of the CDR3 is 14 residues. CDR3 protein: CASSPGQGTYGYTF. In DNA form, the CDR3 reads TGTGCCAGCAGCCCAGGACAGGGTACCTATGGCTACACCTTC.

This clonotype has ten or more counts. This chain connects TRBV6-1 to TRBJ1-6; D gene ambiguous. The CDR3 has 15 amino acids. Germline V lookup: CDR1 MNHNS, CDR2 SASEGT. V was cut by 1 base and J by 3 bases, with 7 bases left in between. DNA for the CDR3: TGTGCCAGCAGTGAAGGGCCACTCTATAATTCACCCCTCCACTTT. Translation gives CASSEGPLYNSPLHF.

This clonotype occurred many times. The rearrangement uses TRBV29-1 and TRBJ2-3; 8 bases fit TRBD2. The V gene end was trimmed by 4 bases and the J gene end by 1 base; junction bases not matched to a gene: 1. The CDR3 contains 13 residues. Germline V CDR1 and CDR2: SQVTM, ANQGSEA. CDR3 DNA: TGCAGCGTTGGCGGGGGGCGCACAGATACGCAGTATTTT. Translated: CSVGGGRTDTQYF.

The gene calls are TRBV25-1 and TRBJ1-4; D possibly corresponds to TRBD1 (5 bases). The CDR3 extends over 16 amino acids. Trimming pared 2 bases from V and 4 bases from J, leaving 14 bases between. Germline V gene data show CDR1 as MGHDK and CDR2 as SYGVNS. The CDR3, as DNA: TGTGCCAGCAGTGAAAGCAATCGGGGCTTTAATGAAAAACTGTTTTTT. It codes for CASSESNRGFNEKLFF.

Many counts were recorded for this clonotype. The chain combines TRBV9 with TRBJ2-1; D not resolved. The CDR3 is made up of 12 amino acids. The germline V gene encodes CDR1 SGDLS and CDR2 YYNGEE. Trimming left V 4 bases short and J 7 bases short, with 9 bases between. The CDR3 is CASSPKENEQFF. The CDR3 DNA sequence: TGTGCCAGCAGCCCTAAAGAGAATGAGCAGTTCTTC.

This clonotype was picked up many times. The chain carries TRBV12-3 or TRBV12-4 and TRBJ2-5; D uncertain. Trimming stripped 6 bases from V and 4 bases from J, with 6 bases between. The CDR3 runs 11 residues. The CDR3 region has the DNA TGTGCCAGCAGCCAAGGAGAGACCCAGTACTTC. It codes for CASSQGETQYF.

This clonotype was recorded at least ten times. The V gene is TRBV20-1, the J gene TRBJ2-5; D unclear. In germline, CDR1 is DFQATT, CDR2 SNEGSKA (reference sequence). Between the trimmed V and J ends, which lost 5 bases and 1 base, there was a span of 17 bases. This CDR3 has 15 residues. The CDR3, as DNA: TGCAGTGCTGGATCCCGACTCGTAACCCAAGAGACCCAGTACTTC. Translating gives CSAGSRLVTQETQYF.

This clonotype appeared many times. J is TRBJ2-2 and V is TRBV24-1; TRBD2 matches 8 bases. The V gene's germline CDR1 is KGHDR and CDR2 SFDVKD. Trimming at V came to 3 bases and at J to 0 bases, leaving 2 bases not matched to a gene. This CDR3 is built from 16 residues. The CDR3 nucleotides read TGTGCCACCAGTGATGTAGCGGGGTCGAACACCGGGGAGCTGTTTTTT. Translating it yields CATSDVAGSNTGELFF.

At least ten counts were recorded for this clonotype. J is TRBJ2-2 and V is TRBV19; 7 bases line up with TRBD1. The length of the CDR3 is 15 residues. The V gene end was trimmed by 8 bases and the J gene end by 6 bases; junction bases not matched to a gene: 12. From germline, CDR1 is LNHDA and CDR2 SQIVND (reference sequence). This CDR3 reads CASLRGGARAGELFF. In DNA form, the CDR3 reads TGTGCCAGTTTGCGAGGGGGCGCGAGGGCCGGGGAGCTGTTTTTT. The whole variable domain, filled in from reference TRBV19 and TRBJ2-2, reads DGGITQSPKYLFRKEGQNVTLSCEQNLNHDAMYWYRQDPGQGLRLIYYSQIVNDFQKGDIAEGYSVSREKKESFPLTVTSAQKNPTAFYLCASLRGGARAGELFFGEGSRLTVL.

A word on this clonotype: With a much larger clone just one base away, this may be a read error. The CDR3 sequence: CASSLVARGDEQFF. The CDR3 DNA reads as TGTGCCAGCAGCTTGGTCGCTAGGGGCGATGAGCAGTTCTTC. The chain combines TRBV5-4 with TRBJ2-1; maybe TRBD1 (5 bases). Trimming took off 0 bases at V and 8 bases at J, with 12 bases between the two ends. Per germline, CDR1 SGHNT and CDR2 YYREEE (reference sequence). The CDR3 runs 14 residues.

The V call is TRBV28, the J call TRBJ2-7, with TRBD1 matching over 9 bases. Germline-derived CDR1 and CDR2 are MDHEN and SYDVKM. Trimming removed 1 base from V and 2 bases from J; junction bases left unmatched: 3. The CDR3 has 15 amino acids. The CDR3 is CASSLSGQGTYEQYF. CDR3 nucleotide sequence: TGTGCCAGCAGTTTATCTGGACAGGGGACCTACGAGCAGTACTTC.

This clonotype was seen ten or more times. This sequence joins TRBV7-8 and TRBJ2-3; D could derive from TRBD1 or TRBD2 (7 bases each). CDR1 is SGHVS and CDR2 is FQNEAQ in the germline V gene. The CDR3 is made up of 17 amino acids. V was cut by 2 bases and J by 3 bases, with 18 bases left in between. CDR3 coding DNA: TGTGCCAGCAGCTTAAACCCCCCGCAGGGGGGGACAGATACGCAGTATTTT. This codes for CASSLNPPQGGTDTQYF. The full variable domain, rest sourced from reference TRBV7-8 and TRBJ2-3, is GAGVSQSPRYKVAKRGQDVALRCDPISGHVSLFWYQQALGQGPEFLTYFQNEAQLDKSGLPSDRFFAERPEGSVSTLKIQRTQQEDSAVYLCASSLNPPQGGTDTQYFGPGTRLTVL.

The chain has TRBV7-9 and TRBJ2-2; 8 bases agree with TRBD1. Germline lookup yields CDR1 SEHNR and CDR2 FQNEAQ (reference sequence). The length of the CDR3 is 15 residues. Unmatched junction bases numbered 10, after V lost 5 bases and J lost 8 bases. The CDR3 reads CASSPLTGEKGELFF. The CDR3 DNA follows: TGTGCCAGCAGCCCTTTGACAGGGGAGAAGGGGGAGCTGTTTTTT.

The V call is TRBV20-1, the J call TRBJ2-4, with D possibly matching TRBD2 (5 bases). The CDR3 totals 12 residues. CDR1 DFQATT and CDR2 SNEGSKA come from the germline V gene (reference sequence). Trimming stripped 6 bases from V and 9 bases from J, with 15 bases between. CDR3 in amino acids: CSANTRIGIQYF. The CDR3 DNA reads as TGCAGTGCCAACACTAGGATCGGCATTCAGTACTTC.

This clonotype was seen many times. The rearrangement joins TRBV7-2 to TRBJ2-3; TRBD2 agrees at 11 bases. From germline, CDR1 is SGHTA and CDR2 FQGNSA. The CDR3 contains 15 residues. Germline trimming cut 5 bases from V and 2 bases from J; bases unmatched to any gene: 3. The CDR3 DNA sequence: TGTGCCAGCAGCCCTAGCGGGAGGTTCACAGATACGCAGTATTTT. This translates into CASSPSGRFTDTQYF.

Concerning this clonotype: Being one base from a much bigger clone, this may be a read error. CDR3 bases: TGTGCCAGCGCACCTGGACAGGGCGCCCAAGAGACCCAGTACTTC. It is translated as CASAPGQGAQETQYF. This sequence joins TRBV18 and TRBJ2-5; TRBD1 matches at 8 bases. The V gene's germline CDR1 is KGHSH and CDR2 LQKENI. The CDR3 runs 15 residues.

On this clonotype: One end of the junction varies from germline; a read error may be responsible. The chain is built from TRBV4-1 and TRBJ2-5; TRBD2 is a possible D gene (6 bases). From germline, CDR1 is MGHRA and CDR2 YSYEKL. CDR3 size: 14 residues. CDR3 nucleotides: TGCGCCGGCAGCCAAGGGGCGGGGCAAGAGACCCAGTACTTC. Translating it yields CAGSQGAGQETQYF.

This clonotype was observed many times. This rearrangement joins TRBV27 to TRBJ2-7, with D unclear. Per the germline V gene, CDR1 is MNHEY and CDR2 is SMNVEV (reference sequence). Deletions cut 2 bases from V and 5 bases from J, with 13 bases between. CDR3 length equals 14 residues. The CDR3 nucleotides are TGTGCCAGCAGTTTAGCTTGGGGTGGGGACGAGCAGTACTTC. Residues: CASSLAWGGDEQYF.